This TCR beta chain was captured in a study of blood T cell repertoires in COVID-19. Study in general: Samples came from the United States, Italy and Spain, spanning acute and convalescent COVID-19. T cells, B-cell-depleted T cells, or PBMCs provided the cDNA or gDNA that served as material.

Only in-frame clones appear in the TCRdb table, and some are missing; sequencing was by immunoSEQ multiplex PCR. The repertoire holds 300,000 or so clones, approximately 84% seen once, with under 1.3% in the top ten. Participant age was about 18 to 89 years, and participants resided in about 25 US areas. Recovered participants had two consecutive negative NP/OP PCR tests, healthcare professional clearance, or symptom resolution. Sample: PBMCs or T cells enriched from blood (not recorded which). The TCR sequence derives from a woman younger than 45 who had recovered from COVID-19.

CDR3 protein: CASSLFGSGGPNEQFF. As DNA, the CDR3 is TGTGCCAGCAGTTTATTCGGCAGCGGGGGGCCCAATGAGCAGTTCTTC. The chain has TRBV27 and TRBJ2-1; 9 bases are shared with TRBD2. The trim removed 1 base at V and 6 bases at J, leaving 7 bases unmatched. In germline, CDR1 is MNHEY, CDR2 SMNVEV (reference sequence). This CDR3 spans 16 amino acids.